A selection of T cell receptor beta chains follows, all from one sample in a study of identical twins. Via MiXCR, TCRdb re-called the 5' RACE reads, giving one row per CDR3 protein. The sample has hundreds of thousands of distinct CDR3 sequences, less than 8% seen once. The sample was also linked to a second study, of yellow fever vaccine responses in identical twins.

Source material: memory (CD45RO+) T cells sorted from blood. These receptors all come from a young woman in good health. The CDR3 runs from the conserved cysteine through the conserved F or W. The size of a clone is reported for some rows only, either as once, few or many, or as a class for expanded clones.

NA | TRBJ2-7 | TRBV6-5 | 16 | CASSSSLGRGNYEQYF
many | TRBJ2-1 | TRBV6-2/TRBV6-3 | 15 | CASTPAGTRSVEQFF
NA | TRBJ2-7 | TRBV12-3/TRBV12-4 | 12 | CASSLMLGEQYF
NA | TRBJ2-7 | TRBV20-1 | 12 | CSAMTGAYEQYF
NA | TRBJ2-4 | TRBV11-2 | 15 | CASSPRTGTGNIQYF
NA | TRBJ2-1 | TRBV9 | 18 | CASSPVGGGGHSYNEQFF
many | TRBJ1-4 | TRBV25-1 | 15 | CASSELGTGSEKLFF
many | TRBJ2-7 | TRBV12-3/TRBV12-4 | 11 | CASSLSLEQYF
few | TRBJ2-1 | TRBV18 | 15 | CASSPRPSGDNEQFF
many | TRBJ2-7 | TRBV4-2 | 15 | CASSQGEGGSYEQYF
NA | TRBJ2-7 | TRBV20-1 | 14 | CSAFGQTFSYEQYF
many | TRBJ2-7 | TRBV6-2/TRBV6-3 | 14 | CASSYTGVFGEQYF
NA | TRBJ2-5 | TRBV20-1 | 16 | CSAPRSSGRALETQYF
few | TRBJ2-3 | TRBV5-1 | 15 | CASSFGGRPGDTQYF
few | TRBJ2-1 | TRBV3-1 | 12 | CASRKEGGEQFF
NA | TRBJ2-1 | TRBV15 | 13 | CATSRDRGREQFF